The 19 T cell receptor beta chains given below trace back to one sample, sequenced in a study of Graves' ophthalmopathy and Graves' hyperthyroidism (dated by TCRdb to the late 2010s). TCRdb shows the sequencer as Illumina HiSeq 2000. For repertoire sequencing, TCR beta CDR3 regions were amplified from RNA transcripts. The first round was an RT-PCR using HTBI primers with the Qiagen OneStep RT-PCR kit, and this first round was followed by a second-round multiplex PCR, then size selection and purification. TCRdb's own reprocessing of the public reads used fastp at Q25 and MiXCR and kept productive beta chains. Records with the same CDR3 protein are collapsed into one entry carrying the most frequent genes and DNA. This sample comprises over 650,000 distinct CDR3 sequences, approximately 39% of them detected only once. Jointly, the top ten make up over 2.5% of the sample. Material for sequencing was peripheral blood. These receptor sequences come from an adult man with Graves' ophthalmopathy.

This clonotype was picked up many times. The V and J genes are TRBV15 and TRBJ2-7, with TRBD2 matching over 10 bases. V shed 9 bases, J shed 2 bases, and the junction held 4 bases outside the gene matches. Germline V gives CDR1 LNHNV, CDR2 YYDKDF (reference sequence). This CDR3 is 13 amino acids long. In DNA, the CDR3 is TGTGCCACACGGCTAGCGGGGGCCTACGAGCAGTACTTC. This sequence encodes CATRLAGAYEQYF.

The table lists this clonotype with many counts. CDR3 nucleotide sequence: TGTGCCAGCAGCCCTTGGGACAGTGACTACGAGCAGTACTTC. Protein product: CASSPWDSDYEQYF. This sequence joins TRBV7-4 and TRBJ2-7, with 7 bases aligning to TRBD1. Losses at the gene ends were 5 bases for V and 3 bases for J; bases not matched to a gene: 7. The CDR3 has 14 residues. Germline V gene data show CDR1 as SGHVT and CDR2 as SQSDAQ. Based on the CDR3 plus reference TRBV7-4 and TRBJ2-7, the full variable domain is GAGVSQSPRYKVAKRGRDVALRCDSISGHVTLYWYRQTLGQGSEVLTYSQSDAQRDKSGRPSGRFSAERPERSVSTLKIQRTEQGDSAVYLCASSPWDSDYEQYFGPGTRLTVT.

This chain links TRBV5-1 with TRBJ2-1; D is perhaps TRBD1 (6 bases). V lost 0 bases, J lost 10 bases, and 11 bases lay in between. Germline V lookup: CDR1 SGHRS, CDR2 YFSETQ. The CDR3 is 13 residues long. The CDR3 DNA reads TGCGCCAGCAGCTTGGAACAGGGCAACGAGCAGTTCTTC. Its translation: CASSLEQGNEQFF.

This clonotype came up once. V is TRBV5-4 and J is TRBJ2-7, with D perhaps matching TRBD2 (6 bases). Trimming removed 10 bases at V and 1 base at J, with 15 bases between. CDR1 and CDR2 (germline): SGHNT, YYREEE (reference sequence). This CDR3 is 13 amino acids long. The CDR3 nucleotides read TGTGCCGGGGGGAGACGGCTATCCTACGAGCAGTACTTC. It encodes CAGGRRLSYEQYF.

The chain couples TRBV24-1 to TRBJ1-2; the D is unclear. Trimming stripped 1 base from V and 2 bases from J, with 7 bases between. The CDR3 is made up of 14 amino acids. Germline lookup yields CDR1 KGHDR and CDR2 SFDVKD. The CDR3 is CATSDFNFNYGYTF. As DNA, the CDR3 is TGTGCCACCAGTGATTTCAATTTCAACTATGGCTACACCTTC.

This chain connects TRBV5-1 to TRBJ1-4; D perhaps matches TRBD1 (5 bases). Germline CDR1 is SGHRS and CDR2 is YFSETQ. Trimming took 4 bases from V and 7 from J, leaving 17 bases between them. CDR3 size: 15 residues. The CDR3, as DNA: TGCGCCAGCAGCGTGATGGGGGTGAACACTGAAAAACTGTTTTTT. It yields the protein CASSVMGVNTEKLFF.

This clonotype was picked up many times. This sequence joins TRBV7-3 and TRBJ1-2; D call uncertain. CDR1 SGHTA and CDR2 FQGTGA come from the germline V gene. V was pared by 2 bases and J by 7 bases, with 11 bases between. The CDR3 runs 13 residues. The CDR3 loop reads CASSLWHGSGYTF. CDR3 in DNA: TGTGCCAGCAGCTTATGGCACGGGAGTGGCTACACCTTC.

V gene TRBV6-5 combines with J gene TRBJ1-3; no clear D gene. Germline lookup yields CDR1 MNHEY and CDR2 SVGAGI. V lost 5 bases, J lost 0 bases, and 11 bases lay in between. CDR3 length equals 15 residues. CDR3 DNA: TGTGCCAGCAGTCAGAGCCCCGGCTCTGGAAACACCATATATTTT. It codes for CASSQSPGSGNTIYF.

There are many counts of this clonotype. J is TRBJ2-5 and V is TRBV19, with 11 bases matching TRBD2. The trim removed 5 bases at V and 2 bases at J, leaving 7 bases unmatched. This CDR3 is 16 amino acids long. Germline V gives CDR1 LNHDA, CDR2 SQIVND (reference sequence). The CDR3 DNA reads TGTGCCAGTAGTGTACTGCTAGCGGGAGGACAAGAGACCCAGTACTTC. This codes for CASSVLLAGGQETQYF.

This clonotype showed up many times. The chain links TRBV7-3 to TRBJ2-5; 8 positions agree with TRBD1. This CDR3 spans 15 amino acids. Germline V CDR1 and CDR2: SGHTA, FQGTGA. Germline trimming cut 5 bases from V and 2 bases from J; bases unmatched to any gene: 7. The CDR3 protein is CASSPAGTGQETQYF. CDR3 DNA sequence: TGTGCCAGCAGCCCAGCAGGGACAGGACAAGAGACCCAGTACTTC.

This clonotype was seen repeatedly, ten times or more. The chain uses TRBV9 and TRBJ1-3; no clear D. This CDR3 contains 15 residues. Germline V gene data show CDR1 as SGDLS and CDR2 as YYNGEE. Trimming stripped 0 bases from V and 0 bases from J, with 7 bases between. The CDR3 loop is CASSVGSYSGNTIYF. The CDR3 bases are TGTGCCAGCAGCGTAGGGTCGTACTCTGGAAACACCATATATTTT.

This clonotype was counted ten times or more. The V call is TRBV24-1, the J call TRBJ2-7; 7 nucleotides match TRBD1. The CDR3 runs 15 residues. Germline CDR1 reads KGHDR; CDR2 reads SFDVKD. Trimming removed 4 bases from V and 4 bases from J; junction bases left unmatched: 9. The CDR3 sequence: CATSEAGTENYEQYF. The CDR3 DNA is TGTGCCACCAGTGAGGCCGGGACAGAGAATTACGAGCAGTACTTC.

This clonotype was recorded many times. The CDR3 is CSAKGDMDYEQYF. The CDR3, as DNA: TGCAGTGCCAAAGGGGACATGGACTACGAGCAGTACTTC. V is TRBV20-1 and J is TRBJ2-7; TRBD1 is a possible D gene (6 bases). Germline-derived CDR1 and CDR2 are DFQATT and SNEGSKA (reference sequence). The germline V and J ends were trimmed by 6 bases and 3 bases, with 15 bases remaining between them. This CDR3 region has 13 residues.

Worth noting for this clonotype: A read error may be the cause here, since a much bigger clone is one base away. V gene TRBV5-4 combines with J gene TRBJ1-2; D is uncertain. The CDR3 is 13 residues long. V lost 4 bases, J lost 2 bases, and 9 bases lay in between. Germline assignment: CDR1 SGHNT and CDR2 YYREEE (reference sequence). CDR3 bases: TGTGCCAGCAGCGCTGCCGCAAACTATGGCTACACCTTC. Its translation: CASSAAANYGYTF. Using reference TRBV5-4 and TRBJ1-2 for the parts outside the CDR3, the full variable domain is ETGVTQSPTHLIKTRGQQVTLRCSSQSGHNTVSWYQQALGQGPQFIFQYYREEENGRGNFPPRFSGLQFPNYSSELNVNALELDDSALYLCASSAAANYGYTFGSGTRLTVV.

This clonotype was detected a few times. The chain recombines TRBV6-6 with TRBJ1-3; 9 nucleotides agree with TRBD1. CDR1 and CDR2 from the germline V gene are MNHNY and SVGAGI (reference sequence). This CDR3 is 16 amino acids long. Trimming cost V 1 base and J 5 bases; bases outside gene matches: 6. In DNA form, the CDR3 reads TGTGCCAGCAGTTACTTAGGACAGGGGACGCGAAACACCATATATTTT. Its protein is CASSYLGQGTRNTIYF.

The chain links TRBV10-3 to TRBJ1-1; a weak D match, TRBD1 (6 bases). CDR3 length equals 15 residues. V was trimmed by 5 bases and J by 2 bases, leaving 15 bases between them. Germline V gene sequence: CDR1 ENHRY, CDR2 SYGVKD. The CDR3 coding sequence is TGTGCCATCAGTTTAGGGGGGGGAGGTAACACTGAAGCTTTCTTT. The encoded protein is CAISLGGGGNTEAFF.

Details on this clonotype: This CDR3 is missing its conserved last phenylalanine or tryptophan, likely due to a read error. It is unclear where the CDR3 begins or ends on the DNA, so no DNA is shown, and the CDR3 is as TCRdb lists it. V is TRBV29-1 and J is TRBJ1-2. The CDR3 contains 13 residues when both ends are counted. CDR1 SQVTM and CDR2 ANQGSEA come from the germline V gene. The CDR3 spells CSVTYGVDYGYTV.

This clonotype was seen just once. CDR3 DNA sequence: TGTGCCATCAGTGCCCGAGACAGCAACTATGGCTACACCTTC. Encoded protein: CAISARDSNYGYTF. The rearrangement uses TRBV10-3 and TRBJ1-2; D is possibly TRBD1 (5 bases). CDR1 and CDR2 from the germline V gene are ENHRY and SYGVKD. Trimming left V 4 bases short and J 2 bases short, with 11 bases between. This CDR3 contains 14 residues.

This clonotype was seen many times. V is TRBV20-1 and J is TRBJ1-4; D not certain. Germline V gives CDR1 DFQATT, CDR2 SNEGSKA (reference sequence). Deletions cut 6 bases from V and 0 bases from J, with 17 bases between. This CDR3 has 16 residues. CDR3: CSAQGVEGTTNEKLFF. Here the CDR3 DNA reads TGCAGTGCCCAAGGAGTGGAGGGCACAACTAATGAAAAACTGTTTTTT.